Below are 23 T cell receptor beta chains sequenced from a single sample in a study of blood T cell repertoires in COVID-19. Data came from immunoSEQ multiplex PCR; TCRdb stores just in-frame clones and leaves some out. The sample consists of approximately 100,000 clones, more than 70% of them appearing once. The sequenced sample consisted of peripheral blood. The receptors were sampled from a woman aged 25 to 45 with acute or convalescent COVID-19.

This chain's CDR3 is CASSGGDRRYEQYF. CDR3 sequence (DNA): TGTGCCAGTTCGGGGGGCGACCGCCGGTACGAGCAGTACTTC. The chain combines TRBV19 with TRBJ2-7; maybe TRBD2 (7 bases). The CDR3 totals 14 residues. Trimming cost V 8 bases and J 4 bases, with 18 bases left between them. Per the germline V gene, CDR1 is LNHDA and CDR2 is SQIVND (reference sequence).

V is TRBV9 and J is TRBJ2-7; D is unclear. The germline gives CDR1 SGDLS, CDR2 YYNGEE. Trimming removed 4 bases at V and 0 bases at J, with 8 bases between. The CDR3 runs to 13 residues. CDR3 in amino acids: CASSPRSSYEQYF. For the CDR3, the DNA is TGTGCCAGCAGCCCGCGTAGCTCCTACGAGCAGTACTTC.

This chain joins TRBV6-5 and TRBJ1-6; 7 bases align to TRBD1. Germline CDR1 reads MNHEY; CDR2 reads SVGAGI. CDR3 size: 15 residues. V lost 8 bases to trimming and J lost 7 bases; unmatched junction nucleotides: 11. The CDR3 here is CASDPRGVGNSPLHF. CDR3 nucleotides: TGTGCCAGCGATCCCAGGGGGGTGGGAAATTCACCCCTCCACTTT.

In this sample, this clone turned up once. The chain recombines TRBV7-2 with TRBJ1-3, with TRBD1 matching 8 bases. Looked up from germline, CDR1 is SGHTA and CDR2 is FQGNSA. The CDR3 length is 15 residues. With 4 bases clipped from V and 2 bases from J, the junction kept 4 bases outside the gene matches. The CDR3 DNA follows: TGTGCCAGCAGCTACACAGGGGGACCTGGAAACACCATATATTTT. Its translation is CASSYTGGPGNTIYF.

The chain joins TRBV28 to TRBJ2-4, with TRBD1 matching over 8 bases. The CDR3 length is 17 residues. Germline CDR1 MDHEN, CDR2 SYDVKM. V shed 5 bases, J shed 1 base, and the junction held 10 bases outside the gene matches. The CDR3 DNA sequence: TGTGCCAGCAGTGTCGGACAGGGACTCTCGGCCAAAAACATTCAGTACTTC. Its protein product is CASSVGQGLSAKNIQYF.

The V gene is TRBV15, the J gene TRBJ1-4, with 7 bases aligning to TRBD1. The germline gives CDR1 LNHNV, CDR2 YYDKDF (reference sequence). The V gene end was trimmed by 3 bases and the J gene end by 8 bases; junction bases not matched to a gene: 9. The length of the CDR3 is 15 residues. In DNA, the CDR3 is TGTGCCACCAGCAGGGCGACAGGGAGGTGGGAAAAACTGTTTTTT. Protein: CATSRATGRWEKLFF.

Note on this clone: Other nucleotide sequences from this sample produce the same CDR3. The chain has TRBV12-3 or TRBV12-4 and TRBJ2-7; TRBD1 matches 8 bases. The trim removed 3 bases at V and 6 bases at J, leaving 4 bases unmatched. The length of the CDR3 is 13 residues. The CDR3 region is CASSLTGAGEQYF. In DNA, the CDR3 is TGTGCCAGCAGTTTGACAGGGGCAGGCGAGCAGTACTTC.

This chain joins TRBV3-1 (or the pseudogene TRBV3-2) and TRBJ1-3; D unclear. In germline, CDR1 is LGHDT, CDR2 YNNKEL (reference sequence). This CDR3 region has 16 residues. V was trimmed by 2 bases and J by 0 bases, leaving 11 bases between them. The CDR3 here is CASSQPWRDSGNTIYF. The DNA for the CDR3 is TGTGCCAGCAGCCAACCGTGGAGGGACTCTGGAAACACCATATATTTT.

The chain joins TRBV19 to TRBJ2-1; 8 bases line up with TRBD1. The ends lost 6 bases at V and 7 bases at J; junction bases unmatched: 23. The V gene's germline CDR1 is LNHDA and CDR2 SQIVND (reference sequence). This CDR3 is 19 amino acids long. The CDR3 bases are TGTGCCAGTAGACGGAGGGGGCAGGGGGCGATTAATTTCTATAATGAGCAGTTCTTC. Translation gives CASRRRGQGAINFYNEQFF.

This clone was found once. The gene calls are TRBV7-9 and TRBJ2-2; perhaps TRBD2 as D (5 bases). Germline lookup yields CDR1 SEHNR and CDR2 FQNEAQ (reference sequence). Trimming removed 1 base at V and 3 bases at J, with 9 bases between. The length of the CDR3 is 15 residues. CDR3 in DNA: TGTGCCAGCAGCTTAGAAGGACTGGACACCGGGGAGCTGTTTTTT. This gives the protein CASSLEGLDTGELFF.

The chain carries TRBV11-3 and TRBJ2-1, with 7 bases matching TRBD2. V shed 6 bases and J 4 bases; nucleotides not matched to a gene: 9. CDR1 and CDR2 (germline): SGHNT, YENEEA. This CDR3 has 15 amino acids. CDR3 in DNA: TGTGCCAGCAGTTGGAGACTAGCAAGGTACAATGAGCAGTTCTTC. This sequence encodes CASSWRLARYNEQFF.

V gene TRBV5-8 combines with J gene TRBJ2-3; D may be TRBD1 (7 bases). Looked up from germline, CDR1 is SGHTS and CDR2 is YDEGEE. The CDR3 runs 15 residues. The germline V and J ends were trimmed by 4 bases and 2 bases, with 14 bases remaining between them. The CDR3 sequence is CASSRSGGLTDTQYF. DNA for the CDR3: TGTGCCAGCAGCCGTTCAGGGGGACTCACAGATACGCAGTATTTT.

A remark on this clone: One junction end does not reproduce the germline sequence, and a read error may be involved. This sequence joins TRBV20-1 and TRBJ2-7; D may match TRBD1 or TRBD2 (5 bases each). Germline values: CDR1 DFQATT, CDR2 SNEGSKA (reference sequence). The CDR3 sequence is 11 residues long. CDR3: CSAREGPEQYF. The CDR3 DNA sequence: TGCAGTGCCAGAGAGGGGCCCGAGCAGTACTTC.

The J gene is TRBJ2-1, the V gene TRBV5-1; the match to TRBD2 covers 8 bases. V shed 2 bases and J 0 bases; nucleotides not matched to a gene: 1. The CDR3 is made up of 15 amino acids. Per germline, CDR1 SGHRS and CDR2 YFSETQ. In DNA, the CDR3 is TGCGCCAGCAGCTTAACTAGCGGCTCCTACAATGAGCAGTTCTTC. Translated, it gives CASSLTSGSYNEQFF.

The gene calls are TRBV2 and TRBJ1-2; D remains ambiguous. The CDR3 has 12 amino acids. V was clipped by 6 bases and J by 1 base, with 6 bases between them. CDR1 and CDR2 (germline): SNHLY, FYNNEI. CDR3 bases: TGTGCCAGCAGGGGAGGTAACTATGGCTACACCTTC. It translates to CASRGGNYGYTF.

The J gene is TRBJ1-5, the V gene TRBV27, with D perhaps TRBD1 (5 bases). Trimming left V 6 bases short and J 7 bases short, with 10 bases between. Germline assignment: CDR1 MNHEY and CDR2 SMNVEV (reference sequence). The CDR3 contains 12 residues. CDR3 DNA sequence: TGTGCCAGCAGCGGGGGGGGGCAGCCCCAGCATTTT. It specifies CASSGGGQPQHF.

This clone has only a few counts. V gene TRBV23-1 combines with J gene TRBJ1-1, with D hard to call. TRBV23-1 is flagged as an ORF with uncertain function. V lost 6 bases, J lost 7 bases, and 18 bases lay in between. CDR3 size: 14 residues. The CDR3 bases are TGCGCCAGCAGCCCCCGACCCGGCAGGCTTGAAGCTTTCTTT. This sequence encodes CASSPRPGRLEAFF.

The J gene is TRBJ2-3, the V gene TRBV27, with D perhaps TRBD1 (5 bases). CDR1 is MNHEY and CDR2 is SMNVEV in the germline V gene (reference sequence). The CDR3 runs to 16 residues. The germline V and J ends were trimmed by 2 bases and 0 bases, with 12 bases remaining between them. The CDR3 loop reads CASSLIGATSTDTQYF. CDR3 DNA: TGTGCCAGCAGTTTAATAGGGGCAACTAGCACAGATACGCAGTATTTT.

The chain joins TRBV29-1 to TRBJ2-2, with a possible D match to TRBD1 (5 bases). Trimming took off 4 bases at V and 2 bases at J, with 8 bases between the two ends. The CDR3 is 13 residues long. Germline V lookup: CDR1 SQVTM, CDR2 ANQGSEA. The CDR3 sequence: CSVVDRNTGELFF. The DNA for the CDR3 is TGCAGCGTTGTCGACAGAAACACCGGGGAGCTGTTTTTT.

This clone was detected a few times. This chain links TRBV6-5 with TRBJ1-4, with 8 bases identical to TRBD1. V shed 5 bases and J 13 bases; nucleotides not matched to a gene: 6. The CDR3 has 12 residues. Germline values: CDR1 MNHEY, CDR2 SVGAGI. CDR3 in amino acids: CASSPRQGRLFF. Here the CDR3 DNA reads TGTGCCAGCAGTCCTAGACAGGGGAGACTGTTTTTT.

DNA of the CDR3: TGTGCCAGCAGCCAAGGCTGGACAGGGAATTCACCCCTCCACTTT. Its protein is CASSQGWTGNSPLHF. This chain joins TRBV14 and TRBJ1-6; 8 bases are shared with TRBD1. The junction had 3 bases not matched to a gene; V was cut back by 1 base and J by 7 bases. This CDR3 spans 15 amino acids. Germline CDR1 and CDR2: SGHDN and FVKESK. The full variable domain, completed using reference TRBV14 and TRBJ1-6, is EAGVTQFPSHSVIEKGQTVTLRCDPISGHDNLYWYRRVMGKEIKFLLHFVKESKQDESGMPNNRFLAERTGGTYSTLKVQPAELEDSGVYFCASSQGWTGNSPLHFGNGTRLTVT.

This clone appeared a single time. The chain has TRBV28 and TRBJ1-2, with D possibly matching TRBD1 (5 bases). CDR3 length: 16 residues. Per germline, CDR1 MDHEN and CDR2 SYDVKM. V lost 1 base, J lost 2 bases, and 14 bases lay in between. CDR3 nucleotides: TGTGCCAGCAGTTTATATTACGGGCAGGGCAACTATGGCTACACCTTC. Its protein product is CASSLYYGQGNYGYTF.

V usage is TRBV9 and J usage is TRBJ2-4; possible D gene TRBD1, 6 bases. V was pared by 4 bases and J by 5 bases, with 19 bases between. The CDR3 is 16 residues long. The germline gives CDR1 SGDLS, CDR2 YYNGEE. CDR3 protein: CASSPWGQGRENIQYF. For the CDR3, the DNA is TGTGCCAGCAGCCCATGGGGCCAGGGGCGGGAAAACATTCAGTACTTC.